This T cell receptor beta chain was found in a study of identifying expanded T cells in peripheral blood. Study findings and constraints: Technical replicates showed about 1.1 changed clones; two weeks 15 to 20; four weeks 19. Roughly two-week clone count variance significantly increased as total template count grew.

Note on this clone: The antigen remains unidentified.

Repertoires were generated with immunoSEQ multiplex PCR, while TCRdb's copy carries only in-frame clones and drops some. The data contain 95,000 to 150,000 clones, more than 80% of them singletons. The germline V gene has CDR1 LGHNA and CDR2 YNFKEQ. CDR3 length: 18 amino acids. Trimming at V came to 0 bases and at J to 4 bases, leaving 11 bases not matched to a gene. This sequence was found in a person aged 18 to 75 in good health. The chain carries TRBV4-2 and TRBJ1-3, with 8 bases aligning to TRBD1. Sequencing used blood. The CDR3 bases are TGTGCCAGCAGCCAAGAAGCTCTGGGACAGGCAGGGGGAAACACCATATATTTT. Encoded protein: CASSQEALGQAGGNTIYF.